This T cell receptor beta chain appears in the sequencing data of a study of early T cells in non-severe SARS-CoV-2 infection. The overall study: The study sequenced bulk RNA from unsorted whole blood, with chains unpaired.

Individual cDNA molecules were tagged with unique molecular identifiers. Via MiXCR, TCRdb re-called the 5' RACE reads, giving one row per CDR3 protein. The repertoire holds tens of thousands of distinct CDR3 sequences, with 9.5% to 12% as singletons. This clonotype was detected many times. The antigen is undetermined. Germline lookup yields CDR1 KGHSH and CDR2 LQKENI. CDR3 length: 12 residues. V lost 3 bases and J 7 bases, leaving 4 bases between the germline ends. Study-level results: VDJdb matches were skewed toward anti-spike CD8 T cell responses.

The sequence was collected from an adult who was a healthcare worker with PCR-confirmed SARS-CoV-2 infection or an uninfected control (not recorded which). This chain uses TRBV18 with TRBJ1-6; D is unclear. Sequencing was performed on whole blood. The CDR3 nucleotides read TGTGCCAGCTCACCTACGAATTCACCCCTCCACTTT. This gives the protein CASSPTNSPLHF.